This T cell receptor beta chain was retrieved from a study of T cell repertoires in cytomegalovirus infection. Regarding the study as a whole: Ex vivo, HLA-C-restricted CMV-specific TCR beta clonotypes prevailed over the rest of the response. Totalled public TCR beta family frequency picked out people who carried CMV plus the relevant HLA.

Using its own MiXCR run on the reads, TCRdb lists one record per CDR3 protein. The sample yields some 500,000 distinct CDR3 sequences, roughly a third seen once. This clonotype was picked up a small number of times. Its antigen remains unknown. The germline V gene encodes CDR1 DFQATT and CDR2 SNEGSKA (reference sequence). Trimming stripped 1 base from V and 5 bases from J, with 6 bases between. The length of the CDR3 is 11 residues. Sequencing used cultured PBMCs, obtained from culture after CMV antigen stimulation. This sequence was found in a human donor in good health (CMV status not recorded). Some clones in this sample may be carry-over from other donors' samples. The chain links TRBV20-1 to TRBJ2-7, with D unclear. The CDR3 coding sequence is TGCAGTGCTAGAGTCTTGAACGAGCAGTACTTC. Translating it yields CSARVLNEQYF.